This TCR beta chain was retrieved from a study of cytomegalovirus exposure and HLA in healthy donors. Study conclusions and caveats: Confirmation in vitro established that a few CMV-associated chains were specific for CMV antigens.

A word on this clone: Its antigen is not identified.

The PCR made use of 60 Vbeta and 13 Jbeta primers. This table comes from immunoSEQ multiplex PCR, and its TCRdb copy is limited to in-frame clones, with some not included. Among some 170,000 clones listed, over 70% were seen once. The CDR3 is 14 residues long. Germline V gene sequence: CDR1 LNHDA, CDR2 SQIVND (reference sequence). Trimming stripped 5 bases from V and 4 bases from J, with 12 bases between. The chain couples TRBV19 to TRBJ1-5; D not certain. The sample taken for sequencing was PBMCs. The source is a man aged 18 to 35 in good health and CMV-seropositive. The CDR3: CASSPQVGNQPQHF. In DNA form, the CDR3 reads TGTGCCAGTAGTCCTCAGGTTGGGAATCAGCCCCAGCATTTT.